The 20 T cell receptor beta chains below all came from one sample that was sequenced in a study of blood T cell repertoires in COVID-19. TCRdb's table, derived via immunoSEQ multiplex PCR, lists solely in-frame clones and lacks some. The sample carries some 240,000 clones, roughly 84% recorded once. The specimen was peripheral blood. These receptors came from a woman aged 40 to 50 who had recovered from COVID-19.

In this sample, this clone turned up once. The chain is built from TRBV3-1 (or the pseudogene TRBV3-2) and TRBJ2-2, with 8 positions matching TRBD1. Germline V CDR1 and CDR2: LGHDT, YNNKEL (reference sequence). With 3 bases clipped from V and 6 bases from J, the junction kept 9 bases outside the gene matches. The CDR3 is 16 amino acids. For the CDR3, the DNA is TGTGCCAGCAGCCATCCTCGGCACAGGGGGTCCGGGGAGCTGTTTTTT. Protein product: CASSHPRHRGSGELFF.

The V call is TRBV6-5, the J call TRBJ1-5; D may be TRBD1 (5 bases). CDR1 is MNHEY, CDR2 SVGAGI, per germline. The CDR3 is 15 amino acids. Trimming removed 8 bases at V and 0 bases at J, with 14 bases between. CDR3 DNA: TGTGCCAGCTTAAAGACAGTGGATAGCAATCAGCCCCAGCATTTT. It codes for CASLKTVDSNQPQHF.

V gene TRBV9 combines with J gene TRBJ2-2, with unresolved D. Germline V gene lookup returns CDR1 SGDLS and CDR2 YYNGEE. The V and J ends lost 0 bases and 1 base respectively, with 10 bases between them. This CDR3 has 16 residues. The CDR3 sequence: CASSVAPSVNTGELFF. Here the CDR3 DNA reads TGTGCCAGCAGCGTAGCGCCCTCAGTGAACACCGGGGAGCTGTTTTTT.

This chain uses TRBV6-2 or TRBV6-3 with TRBJ2-3; no definite D call. Germline-derived CDR1 and CDR2 are MNHEY and SVGEGT. The CDR3 totals 14 residues. Trimming cost V 4 bases and J 4 bases, with 12 bases left between them. CDR3 DNA sequence: TGTGCCAGCAGTTCGGGTTTATCGGCAGATACGCAGTATTTT. Residues: CASSSGLSADTQYF.

This clone showed up just a few times. This sequence joins TRBV6-5 and TRBJ2-5; 8 bases map to TRBD1. CDR1 and CDR2 (germline): MNHEY, SVGAGI. The CDR3 length is 15 residues. V shed 6 bases, J shed 6 bases, and the junction held 12 bases outside the gene matches. The CDR3 sequence: CASRTFGQGDKTQYF. Here the CDR3 DNA reads TGTGCCAGCAGAACCTTCGGACAGGGAGATAAGACCCAGTACTTC.

V and J are TRBV28 and TRBJ1-3, with D tentatively TRBD1 (5 bases). The CDR3 contains 21 residues. Trimming left V 3 bases short and J 1 base short, with 28 bases between. The germline V gene encodes CDR1 MDHEN and CDR2 SYDVKM. The CDR3 sequence is CASSFSMGGTSPGFSGNTIYF. The CDR3 DNA is TGTGCCAGCAGTTTTTCTATGGGCGGGACTTCCCCCGGGTTTTCTGGAAACACCATATATTTT.

V usage is TRBV12-3 or TRBV12-4 and J usage is TRBJ1-4; no clear D. CDR3 size: 13 residues. With 4 bases removed from V and 3 bases from J, the gap between germline ends came to 6 bases. In DNA, the CDR3 is TGTGCCAGCAGTTCTAGTCCTAATGAAAAACTGTTTTTT. Amino acid sequence: CASSSSPNEKLFF.

The chain combines TRBV7-6 with TRBJ2-2, with D unresolved. With 5 bases removed from V and 8 bases from J, the gap between germline ends came to 3 bases. Germline CDR1 SGHVS, CDR2 FNYEAQ. CDR3 length equals 10 residues. The CDR3 is CASSPGELFF. The CDR3 nucleotides are TGTGCCAGCAGCCCGGGGGAGCTGTTTTTT.

This clone was counted between two and nine times. V is TRBV5-1 and J is TRBJ1-3; 8 bases align to TRBD1. Germline CDR1 is SGHRS and CDR2 is YFSETQ. This CDR3 is 14 amino acids long. The V segment lost 4 bases and the J segment 14 bases; nucleotides outside the gene matches: 14. CDR3 sequence reads: CASSNGQGAETLYF. Written as DNA, the CDR3 is TGCGCCAGCAGCAATGGACAGGGAGCCGAAACCTTATATTTT.

The chain has TRBV4-2 and TRBJ2-2, with 10 positions matching TRBD1. In germline, CDR1 is LGHNA, CDR2 YNFKEQ. V was clipped by 0 bases and J by 3 bases; unmatched bases: 7. The CDR3 runs 18 residues. For the CDR3, the DNA is TGTGCCAGCAGCCAAGATAGGCCGGGACAGGGGTACACCGGGGAGCTGTTTTTT. Its translation is CASSQDRPGQGYTGELFF.

The rearrangement joins TRBV2 to TRBJ1-1; tentatively, D is TRBD1 (5 bases). Trimming removed 2 bases from V and 0 bases from J, with 7 bases in between. The germline gives CDR1 SNHLY, CDR2 FYNNEI. The length of the CDR3 is 14 residues. The chain's CDR3 is CASSERGMNTEAFF. The CDR3 DNA sequence: TGTGCCAGCAGTGAAAGGGGTATGAACACTGAAGCTTTCTTT.

The chain carries TRBV10-3 and TRBJ2-1, with 10 positions matching TRBD2. This CDR3 has 15 amino acids. The germline gives CDR1 ENHRY, CDR2 SYGVKD. Trimming cost V 1 base and J 6 bases; bases outside gene matches: 3. The CDR3 here is CAISELAGGANEQFF. CDR3 nucleotide sequence: TGTGCCATCAGTGAGTTAGCGGGGGGAGCCAATGAGCAGTTCTTC.

The chain has TRBV7-2 and TRBJ1-3; 8 nucleotides agree with TRBD1. Germline CDR1 SGHTA, CDR2 FQGNSA. The CDR3 has 15 amino acids. Trimming took 6 bases from V and 4 from J; bases not matched to a gene: 8. CDR3 coding DNA: TGTGCCAGCAGTTCTTTTAGGACAGGGGGAAACACCATATATTTT. It codes for CASSSFRTGGNTIYF.

This chain uses TRBV12-3 or TRBV12-4 with TRBJ1-3; D might be TRBD1 (6 bases). Trimming took off 4 bases at V and 9 bases at J, with 13 bases between the two ends. CDR3 size: 13 residues. The CDR3 region has the DNA TGTGCCAGCAGTTCGGGACAACTGGGCACCATATATTTT. Its translation: CASSSGQLGTIYF.

The V gene is TRBV11-1, the J gene TRBJ1-6, with 8 nucleotides matching TRBD1. The CDR3 is 15 residues long. The germline V gene encodes CDR1 SGHAT and CDR2 FQDESV (reference sequence). V was pared by 1 base and J by 10 bases, with 6 bases of the junction left unmatched. Written as DNA, the CDR3 is TGTGCCAGCAGCTTAGTGGCAGGGGGCGGCTCACCCCTCCACTTT. This translates into CASSLVAGGGSPLHF.

The chain recombines TRBV27 with TRBJ1-1; the match to TRBD1 covers 9 bases. The V gene end was trimmed by 8 bases and the J gene end by 1 base; junction bases not matched to a gene: 2. The CDR3 totals 13 residues. Germline V gene sequence: CDR1 MNHEY, CDR2 SMNVEV (reference sequence). CDR3 protein: CASRDRENTEAFF. CDR3 sequence (DNA): TGTGCCAGCCGGGACAGGGAGAACACTGAAGCTTTCTTT.

The genes are TRBV3-1 (or the pseudogene TRBV3-2) and TRBJ2-4; the match to TRBD1 covers 8 bases. Germline V gene sequence: CDR1 LGHDT, CDR2 YNNKEL (reference sequence). V gave up 4 bases and J gave up 5 bases; unmatched junction bases: 10. This CDR3 is 16 amino acids long. CDR3 coding DNA: TGTGCCAGCAGCCTTCTTGCGGACAGGGCCGAAAACATTCAGTACTTC. It codes for CASSLLADRAENIQYF.

This clone was picked up a small number of times. The gene calls are TRBV5-6 and TRBJ1-6; TRBD1 might be the D (5 bases). Trimming pared 0 bases from V and 6 bases from J, leaving 13 bases between. The CDR3 runs 16 residues. Germline values: CDR1 SGHDT, CDR2 YYEEEE. The CDR3 region is CASSLVGGTGNSPLHF. The CDR3 DNA reads TGTGCCAGCAGCTTGGTAGGAGGGACGGGTAATTCACCCCTCCACTTT.

The J gene is TRBJ2-5, the V gene TRBV5-6; D is unresolved. Germline V lookup: CDR1 SGHDT, CDR2 YYEEEE. This CDR3 region has 15 residues. V was pared by 4 bases and J by 5 bases, with 18 bases between. This CDR3 is CASSLRSHAGETQYF. The CDR3 nucleotides read TGTGCCAGCAGCCTTCGGTCGCACGCCGGGGAGACCCAGTACTTC.

This clone was seen only once. J is TRBJ2-1 and V is TRBV7-9; TRBD2 aligns across 13 bases. This CDR3 region has 16 residues. Germline assignment: CDR1 SEHNR and CDR2 FQNEAQ (reference sequence). Trimming took 5 bases from V and 7 from J; bases not matched to a gene: 8. The CDR3 spells CASSPLAGGPENEQFF. CDR3 bases: TGTGCCAGCAGCCCACTAGCGGGGGGGCCGGAGAATGAGCAGTTCTTC.